This TCR beta chain was obtained from a study of early T cells in non-severe SARS-CoV-2 infection. Study information: RNA in bulk from unsorted whole blood was sequenced, and chains were unpaired. Study-level findings and limits: Private and CD4 specificities were missed by VDJdb matching, skewed to anti-spike CD8.

Regarding this clonotype: Its target is not known.

Germline V gene data show CDR1 as SEHNR and CDR2 as FQNEAQ (reference sequence). This CDR3 has 21 amino acids. Trimming took 8 bases from V and 4 from J; bases not matched to a gene: 27. Each single cDNA molecule received a unique molecular identifier. Using its own MiXCR run on the 5' RACE reads, TCRdb lists one record per CDR3 protein. The table includes tens of thousands of distinct CDR3 sequences, around an eighth detected once. This TCR came from an adult who was a healthcare worker with PCR-confirmed SARS-CoV-2 infection or an uninfected control (not recorded which). Sequencing was carried out using whole blood. The chain recombines TRBV7-9 with TRBJ1-1; 11 positions match TRBD1. The DNA for the CDR3 is TGTGCCAGCCGCCGTACCGGGACAGGGGGACACAACCGACCTCCTATCACTGAAGCTTTCTTT. Protein product: CASRRTGTGGHNRPPITEAFF.